Sequencing of this T cell receptor beta chain was carried out in a study of shared clonotypes between healthy human individuals. Assay used: immunoSEQ multiplex PCR; TCRdb lists only in-frame clones, some missing. The sample has some 1.1 million clones; approximately 80% are singletons. Healthy adults negative for HIV, lacking recent acute infections or vaccinations, served as donors. Germline trimming cut 6 bases from V and 0 bases from J; bases unmatched to any gene: 0. Per germline, CDR1 SGHTA and CDR2 FQGNSA. The CDR3 covers 14 residues. Source material: memory CD4+ T cells from PBMCs. Documented subset: CD45RA-negative fraction. This chain links TRBV7-2 with TRBJ2-3; 10 bases map to TRBD2. This clonotype was obtained from a man aged 18-30 years in good health. Some clones in this sample may be carry-over from other donors' samples. The CDR3 nucleotides are TGTGCCAGCAGACTAGCGGGGAGCACAGATACGCAGTATTTT. Amino acids: CASRLAGSTDTQYF.